One sample yielded the 32 T cell receptor beta chains listed below, sequenced in a study of PD-1 blockade in classical Hodgkin lymphoma. Sequencing was performed with immunoSEQ multiplex PCR; in TCRdb, only in-frame clones are kept and a portion is missing. The sample consists of about 86,000 clones, roughly nine tenths of them appearing once. Autologous stem cell transplantation was followed by relapse in every patient, and brentuximab vedotin exposure varied. The input for sequencing was peripheral blood mononuclear cells (PBMCs), taken before the second cycle of nivolumab. The receptors originated from a human donor with classical Hodgkin lymphoma.

The V and J genes are TRBV5-1 and TRBJ1-5, with D unclear. Trimming removed 4 bases from V and 1 base from J, with 6 bases in between. The CDR3 extends over 13 amino acids. CDR1 SGHRS and CDR2 YFSETQ come from the germline V gene. CDR3 nucleotides: TGCGCCAGCAGCCTCGACAGCAATCAGCCCCAGCATTTT. Its translation is CASSLDSNQPQHF.

The gene calls are TRBV29-1 and TRBJ2-5, with no clear D. Between the trimmed V and J ends, which lost 3 bases and 1 base, there was a span of 6 bases. The germline V gene has CDR1 SQVTM and CDR2 ANQGSEA. This CDR3 spans 12 amino acids. The CDR3 nucleotides read TGCAGCGTTGAGGCTAGCCAAGAGACCCAGTACTTC. Translation: CSVEASQETQYF.

The chain is built from TRBV6-5 and TRBJ2-7; D not resolved. Germline CDR1 and CDR2: MNHEY and SVGAGI. This CDR3 is 13 amino acids long. Between the trimmed V and J ends, which lost 3 bases and 3 bases, there was a span of 9 bases. CDR3 protein: CASSYGGDYEQYF. Written as DNA, the CDR3 is TGTGCCAGCAGTTATGGTGGGGACTACGAGCAGTACTTC.

V usage is TRBV21-1 and J usage is TRBJ1-5; the D call in the table, TRBD1, was not verified against the DNA. TRBV21-1 is labeled a pseudogene. The CDR3 runs to 18 residues. The CDR3 DNA follows: TGTGCCAGCAGGATTGAGAAAGGCCAGGGGGATAGCAATCAGCCCCAGCATTTT. Encoded protein: CASRIEKGQGDSNQPQHF.

V gene TRBV11-2 combines with J gene TRBJ2-6, with D possibly being TRBD2 (5 bases). This CDR3 region has 15 residues. Germline V lookup: CDR1 SGHAT, CDR2 FQNNGV. With 1 base removed from V and 4 bases from J, the gap between germline ends came to 8 bases. The CDR3 sequence is CASSLGGYGANVLTF. The CDR3 region has the DNA TGTGCCAGCAGCTTAGGAGGGTACGGGGCCAACGTCCTGACTTTC.

CDR3 in DNA: TGTGCCAGCAGTCCGCAGGGGGCGTCCACTAATGAGCAGTTCTTC. Its protein product is CASSPQGASTNEQFF. The V gene is TRBV27, the J gene TRBJ2-1; 8 bases align to TRBD1. The germline CDR1 and CDR2 sequences are MNHEY and SMNVEV (reference sequence). J gave up 7 bases and V 5 bases, and 10 bases lay outside the gene matches. The CDR3 contains 15 residues.

The J gene is TRBJ1-6, the V gene TRBV2; weak D call: TRBD1 (6 bases). Per the germline V gene, CDR1 is SNHLY and CDR2 is FYNNEI. This CDR3 has 15 amino acids. The V end was cut by 8 bases, the J end by 7 bases, with 18 bases between. The CDR3 region is CASGGREAPNSPLHF. The CDR3 bases are TGTGCCAGCGGGGGCAGGGAAGCGCCGAATTCACCCCTCCACTTT.

The V gene is TRBV5-5, the J gene TRBJ2-7, with D unresolved. The CDR3 runs to 15 residues. Germline values: CDR1 SGHKS, CDR2 YYEKEE (reference sequence). V lost 1 base and J lost 0, with 11 bases in between. The CDR3 loop is CASSLLLGSSYEQYF. CDR3 nucleotide sequence: TGTGCCAGCAGCTTGCTTTTGGGCAGCTCCTACGAGCAGTACTTC.

This clone was counted only a few times. The genes are TRBV5-6 and TRBJ1-6; the D gene is possibly TRBD1 (6 bases). Trimming took 2 bases from V and 11 from J, leaving 14 bases between them. The CDR3 is 14 residues long. Per the germline V gene, CDR1 is SGHDT and CDR2 is YYEEEE. CDR3 nucleotides: TGTGCCAGCAGCTTTGGACAGAGCGGTGCACCCCTCCACTTT. Amino acid sequence: CASSFGQSGAPLHF.

In this sample, this clone turned up once. This chain uses TRBV6-4 with TRBJ2-1; TRBD2 aligns across 11 bases. V trimming: 2 bases; J trimming: 3 bases; junction bases outside the gene matches: 0. This CDR3 spans 15 amino acids. Germline V gene data show CDR1 as MRHNA and CDR2 as SNTAGT. This CDR3 reads CASSDLAGGYNEQFF. Here the CDR3 DNA reads TGTGCCAGCAGTGACCTAGCGGGGGGCTACAATGAGCAGTTCTTC.

V is TRBV5-1 and J is TRBJ2-3, with a tentative D call TRBD2 (6 bases). Per germline, CDR1 SGHRS and CDR2 YFSETQ. This CDR3 region has 13 residues. Trimming took 0 bases from V and 6 from J, leaving 8 bases between them. The CDR3 is CASSLGGRDTQYF. The CDR3 DNA reads TGCGCCAGCAGCTTGGGAGGGAGGGATACGCAGTATTTT. Full variable domain (missing parts from reference TRBV5-1 and TRBJ2-3): KAGVTQTPRYLIKTRGQQVTLSCSPISGHRSVSWYQQTPGQGLQFLFEYFSETQRNKGNFPGRFSGRQFSNSRSEMNVSTLELGDSALYLCASSLGGRDTQYFGPGTRLTVL.

This chain joins TRBV28 and TRBJ1-3; D is perhaps TRBD1 (6 bases). V was trimmed by 5 bases and J by 0 bases, leaving 11 bases between them. This CDR3 comprises 15 residues. The germline V gene has CDR1 MDHEN and CDR2 SYDVKM. CDR3 in DNA: TGTGCCAGCAGTGGACAGTTCAGCTCTGGAAACACCATATATTTT. Translating it yields CASSGQFSSGNTIYF.

The chain joins TRBV10-3 to TRBJ1-4; D not resolved. Trimming stripped 3 bases from V and 5 bases from J, with 10 bases between. The length of the CDR3 is 14 residues. Per the germline V gene, CDR1 is ENHRY and CDR2 is SYGVKD. The CDR3 DNA reads TGTGCCATCAGTGAAATAGGCGGCAATGAAAAACTGTTTTTT. Amino acids: CAISEIGGNEKLFF.

The V call is TRBV28, the J call TRBJ2-3; a weak D match, TRBD1 (6 bases). Germline lookup yields CDR1 MDHEN and CDR2 SYDVKM. This CDR3 spans 16 amino acids. Trimming took off 7 bases at V and 0 bases at J, with 17 bases between the two ends. The CDR3 DNA sequence: TGTGCCAGCACCACTTGGGCAGGGGAAAGCACAGATACGCAGTATTTT. As protein: CASTTWAGESTDTQYF.

The chain couples TRBV5-4 to TRBJ2-2; TRBD2 aligns across 7 bases. Germline V gene sequence: CDR1 SGHNT, CDR2 YYREEE (reference sequence). Trimming cost V 0 bases and J 4 bases; bases outside gene matches: 9. The CDR3 is 17 amino acids. DNA for the CDR3: TGTGCCAGCAGCTTGGGGGGTAAAGGGAGGGTCACCGGGGAGCTGTTTTTT. Translation: CASSLGGKGRVTGELFF.

This chain joins TRBV6-5 and TRBJ2-7; the D gene is possibly TRBD1 (5 bases). CDR1 is MNHEY and CDR2 is SVGAGI in the germline V gene. This CDR3 has 11 amino acids. V dropped 10 bases and J dropped 6 bases, with 13 bases sitting between them. CDR3 protein: CATSRRGEQYF. The CDR3, as DNA: TGTGCCACCAGCCGAAGGGGCGAGCAGTACTTC.

This clone was found once. The rearrangement links TRBV15 to TRBJ2-1; D is unresolved. V was trimmed by 6 bases and J by 2 bases, leaving 8 bases between them. There are 13 residues in the CDR3. In germline, CDR1 is LNHNV, CDR2 YYDKDF (reference sequence). CDR3 nucleotides: TGTGCCACCAGAGACTGGACCTACAATGAGCAGTTCTTC. This translates into CATRDWTYNEQFF. Filled out from reference TRBV15 and TRBJ2-1, the complete variable domain reads DAMVIQNPRYQVTQFGKPVTLSCSQTLNHNVMYWYQQKSSQAPKLLFHYYDKDFNNEADTPDNFQSRRPNTSFCFLDIRSPGLGDTAMYLCATRDWTYNEQFFGPGTRLTVL.

The rearrangement joins TRBV21-1 to TRBJ2-1; whether TRBD2, the table's D call, matches the DNA was not checked. TRBV21-1 is listed as a pseudogene. The CDR3 totals 19 residues. CDR3 residues: CASSKPTLAGGTWLHEQFF. As DNA, the CDR3 is TGTGCCAGCAGCAAACCCACCCTAGCGGGAGGAACTTGGCTGCATGAGCAGTTCTTC.

CDR3 nucleotides: TGCAGCGTTGATTACGCAGGGCTCTACAATGAGCAGTTCTTC. It encodes CSVDYAGLYNEQFF. This chain connects TRBV29-1 to TRBJ2-1, with D possibly TRBD1 on 5 matching bases. Germline CDR1 and CDR2: SQVTM and ANQGSEA. This CDR3 is 14 amino acids long. The ends were cut back, 3 bases at V and 3 bases at J, with 12 bases in the middle.

This chain's CDR3 is CASSPRETFTEAFF. The CDR3 DNA is TGTGCCAGCAGCCCCAGGGAGACATTTACTGAAGCTTTCTTT. The rearrangement uses TRBV27 and TRBJ1-1; D may be TRBD1 (5 bases). Germline V gives CDR1 MNHEY, CDR2 SMNVEV (reference sequence). The CDR3 runs 14 residues. Trimming shortened V by 6 bases and J by 5 bases, and 16 bases separated the two germline ends.

V is TRBV27 and J is TRBJ2-1; TRBD2 matches at 7 bases. CDR3 size: 13 residues. Germline values: CDR1 MNHEY, CDR2 SMNVEV (reference sequence). Unmatched junction bases numbered 7, after V lost 5 bases and J lost 9 bases. CDR3 DNA sequence: TGTGCCAGCAGTAAAAGGACTAGACGTGAGCAGTTCTTC. It specifies CASSKRTRREQFF.

J is TRBJ2-7 and V is TRBV28; 11 bases agree with TRBD1. The CDR3 has 13 amino acids. Germline V lookup: CDR1 MDHEN, CDR2 SYDVKM. V shed 7 bases and J 5 bases; nucleotides not matched to a gene: 4. The CDR3 sequence is CASKGQGDHEQYF. CDR3 coding DNA: TGTGCCAGCAAGGGACAGGGGGACCACGAGCAGTACTTC.

The chain couples TRBV18 to TRBJ1-2; unclear D gene. The CDR3 contains 14 residues. The germline CDR1 and CDR2 sequences are KGHSH and LQKENI. The ends were cut back, 1 base at V and 8 bases at J, with 14 bases in the middle. The CDR3 nucleotides read TGTGCCAGCTCACCACAAGAGGTCAGATCGGGCTACACCTTC. This encodes CASSPQEVRSGYTF.

This sequence joins TRBV6-1 and TRBJ1-6; possible D gene TRBD1, 6 bases. The CDR3 contains 16 residues. CDR1 and CDR2 (germline): MNHNS, SASEGT. Deletions cut 1 base from V and 5 bases from J, with 12 bases between. CDR3 DNA sequence: TGTGCCAGCAGTGAAGGACGACAGGCCAATAATTCACCCCTCCACTTT. Its protein is CASSEGRQANNSPLHF.

This chain links TRBV10-2 with TRBJ2-7; 13 bases fit TRBD2. The V segment lost 4 bases and the J segment 13 bases; nucleotides outside the gene matches: 4. Germline V gene data show CDR1 as WSHSY and CDR2 as SAAADI. The CDR3 spans 12 residues. CDR3 sequence: CASSATSGGLYF. The CDR3 coding sequence is TGCGCCAGCAGTGCGACTAGCGGGGGGCTCTACTTC.

The chain employs TRBV7-9 and TRBJ1-2; TRBD1 matches 7 bases. Germline CDR1 SEHNR, CDR2 FQNEAQ (reference sequence). The trim removed 2 bases at V and 8 bases at J, leaving 8 bases unmatched. The CDR3 has 14 amino acids. CDR3 loop: CASSLSGTGEGYTF. CDR3 DNA: TGTGCCAGCAGCTTAAGCGGAACAGGGGAGGGCTACACCTTC.

V usage is TRBV7-9 and J usage is TRBJ2-5; the D gene is possibly TRBD2 (7 bases). The germline CDR1 and CDR2 sequences are SEHNR and FQNEAQ (reference sequence). The CDR3 totals 13 residues. Trimming took 5 bases from V and 5 from J, leaving 12 bases between them. The CDR3 region has the DNA TGTGCCAGCAGCCCCAGGGGAGGGGAGACCCAGTACTTC. Translated: CASSPRGGETQYF. Filled out from reference TRBV7-9 and TRBJ2-5, the complete variable domain reads DTGVSQNPRHKITKRGQNVTFRCDPISEHNRLYWYRQTLGQGPEFLTYFQNEAQLEKSRLLSDRFSAERPKGSFSTLEIQRTEQGDSAMYLCASSPRGGETQYFGPGTRLLVL.

The CDR3 DNA sequence: TGCGCCAGCAGTGACACGACAGATACGCAGTATTTT. It is translated as CASSDTTDTQYF. This chain connects TRBV5-1 to TRBJ2-3; no clear D. The germline CDR1 and CDR2 sequences are SGHRS and YFSETQ. V was clipped by 5 bases and J by 3 bases, with 7 bases between them. The CDR3 totals 12 residues.

The chain links TRBV5-4 to TRBJ1-1; D is unclear. The CDR3 length is 14 residues. The germline gives CDR1 SGHNT, CDR2 YYREEE (reference sequence). With 6 bases removed from V and 3 bases from J, the gap between germline ends came to 15 bases. In DNA form, the CDR3 reads TGTGCCAGCAATCTTGAGGATAAGGACACTGAAGCTTTCTTT. This encodes CASNLEDKDTEAFF.

V usage is TRBV19 and J usage is TRBJ1-2; weak D call: TRBD1 (6 bases). CDR3 size: 15 residues. CDR1 and CDR2 (germline): LNHDA, SQIVND (reference sequence). The V end was cut by 8 bases, the J end by 5 bases, with 21 bases between. Here the CDR3 reads CASGGNGGLLYGYTF. The CDR3 DNA reads as TGTGCCAGTGGTGGAAACGGGGGCCTATTGTATGGCTACACCTTC.

The chain couples TRBV15 to TRBJ1-1, with D possibly being TRBD1 (5 bases). Looked up from germline, CDR1 is LNHNV and CDR2 is YYDKDF (reference sequence). Trimming took 0 bases from V and 9 from J, leaving 11 bases between them. The CDR3 has 13 amino acids. Here the CDR3 DNA reads TGTGCCACCAGCAGAGATCTCGGGGGAAAAGCTTTCTTT. Its translation is CATSRDLGGKAFF.

The chain uses TRBV19 and TRBJ2-7, with 9 bases fitting TRBD2. Trimming at V came to 6 bases and at J to 1 base, leaving 4 bases not matched to a gene. CDR3 length: 14 amino acids. Germline lookup yields CDR1 LNHDA and CDR2 SQIVND (reference sequence). In nucleotides, the CDR3 is TGTGCCAGTAGGGCGGGAGGGCAATCCTACGAGCAGTACTTC. Encoded protein: CASRAGGQSYEQYF.